This T cell receptor beta chain was sequenced in a study of response to subunit inactivated influenza vaccine. Trimming cost V 5 bases and J 4 bases, with 17 bases left between them. The CDR3 extends over 15 amino acids. TCRdb called the RT-PCR reads again in MiXCR, with one record for every CDR3 protein. The data contain around 710,000 distinct CDR3 sequences, around 14% of them singletons. This clonotype was detected many times. Its specificity is not known. Study-wide points: Authors suggested seasonal influenza vaccinations each recruit few new T cells.

Sample: PBMCs from blood, taken less than 15 days before vaccination. The clonotype comes from a man between 50 and 59 years old who received an inactivated influenza vaccine. The rearrangement links TRBV5-7 to TRBJ2-3; possible D gene TRBD2, 6 bases. TRBV5-7 is reported as an ORF; its role is uncertain. Here the CDR3 DNA reads TGTGCCAGCAGACCAGCCTTGGAGGGAGCAGATACGCAGTATTTT. It translates to CASRPALEGADTQYF.